This T cell receptor beta chain was observed in a study of long-term antiretroviral therapy in people with HIV. Findings and limits, study-wide: Repertoires with HIV possessed tighter CDR3 length spans than those of controls. Even long-term ART left TRB diversity below transplant donor controls, despite gains.

J was trimmed by 10 bases and V by 2 bases; bases with no gene match: 4. CDR1 and CDR2 (germline): LGHNA, YNFKEQ. CDR3 length: 13 amino acids. Researchers report immunoSEQ v3.0 was run at survey level. The repertoire was sequenced with immunoSEQ multiplex PCR; TCRdb's copy has only in-frame clones and lacks some. The table shows just over 35,000 clones, with approximately 85% occurring only once. Points on this clone: Its antigen is still unknown.

Every one of the donors gave at least one pre-ART PBMC sample and at least two post-ART PBMC samples. The source was unsorted PBMCs, collected 2.2 years after starting antiretroviral therapy. The receptor was derived from a man aged 18-30 years with HIV. The chain carries TRBV4-2 and TRBJ2-1; 8 nucleotides match TRBD1. The CDR3 is CASSQTGDREQFF. CDR3 DNA: TGTGCCAGCAGCCAAACTGGGGACAGGGAGCAGTTCTTC.